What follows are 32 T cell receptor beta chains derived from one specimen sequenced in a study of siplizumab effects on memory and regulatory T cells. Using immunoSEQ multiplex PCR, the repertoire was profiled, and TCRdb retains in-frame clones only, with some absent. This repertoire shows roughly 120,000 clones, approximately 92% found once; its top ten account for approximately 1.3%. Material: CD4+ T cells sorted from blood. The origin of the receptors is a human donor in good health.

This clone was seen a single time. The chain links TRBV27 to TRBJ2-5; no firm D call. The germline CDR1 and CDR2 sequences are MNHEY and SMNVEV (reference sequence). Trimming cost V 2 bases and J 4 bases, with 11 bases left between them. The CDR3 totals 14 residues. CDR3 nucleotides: TGTGCCAGCAGTTTAAGCTGGGCAGGAGAGACCCAGTACTTC. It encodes CASSLSWAGETQYF.

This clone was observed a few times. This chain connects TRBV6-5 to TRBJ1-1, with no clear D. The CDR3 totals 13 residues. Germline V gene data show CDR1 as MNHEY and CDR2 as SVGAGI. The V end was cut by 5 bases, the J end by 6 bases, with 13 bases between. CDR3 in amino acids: CASSEGPRAEAFF. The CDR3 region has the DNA TGTGCCAGCAGTGAAGGGCCGAGGGCTGAAGCTTTCTTT.

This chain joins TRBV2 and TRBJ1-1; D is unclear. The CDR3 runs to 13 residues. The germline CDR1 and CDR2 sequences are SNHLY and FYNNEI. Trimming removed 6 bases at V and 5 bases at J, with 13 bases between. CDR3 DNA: TGTGCCAGCAGAAATGAGGGTCGGACTGAAGCTTTCTTT. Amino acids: CASRNEGRTEAFF.

As DNA, the CDR3 is TGCGCCAGCAGCTCCGGACTAGACTACGAGCAGTACTTC. Translated: CASSSGLDYEQYF. The chain carries TRBV5-1 and TRBJ2-5, with 7 bases lining up with TRBD2. The better agreement between TRBJ2-7 and the DNA end casts doubt on the J call. The germline CDR1 and CDR2 sequences are SGHRS and YFSETQ. The CDR3 totals 13 residues.

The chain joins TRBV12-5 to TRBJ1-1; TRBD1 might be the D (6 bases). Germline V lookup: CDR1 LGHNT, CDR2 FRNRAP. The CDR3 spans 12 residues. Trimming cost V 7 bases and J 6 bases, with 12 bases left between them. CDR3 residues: CASATGRSEAFF. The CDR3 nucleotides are TGTGCTAGTGCTACAGGGCGGTCTGAAGCTTTCTTT.

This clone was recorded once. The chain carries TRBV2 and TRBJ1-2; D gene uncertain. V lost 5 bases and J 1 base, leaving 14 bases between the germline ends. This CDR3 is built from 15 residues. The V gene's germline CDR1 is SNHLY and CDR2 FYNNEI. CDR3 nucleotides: TGTGCCAGCAGTAAGATAGGGTCTGTTAACTATGGCTACACCTTC. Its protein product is CASSKIGSVNYGYTF.

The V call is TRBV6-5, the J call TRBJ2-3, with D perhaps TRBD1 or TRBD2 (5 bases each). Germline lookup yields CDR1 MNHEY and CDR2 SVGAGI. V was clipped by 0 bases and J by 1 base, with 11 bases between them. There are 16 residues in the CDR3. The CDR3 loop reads CASSYSRGARTDTQYF. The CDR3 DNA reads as TGTGCCAGCAGTTACTCGAGAGGGGCCCGCACAGATACGCAGTATTTT.

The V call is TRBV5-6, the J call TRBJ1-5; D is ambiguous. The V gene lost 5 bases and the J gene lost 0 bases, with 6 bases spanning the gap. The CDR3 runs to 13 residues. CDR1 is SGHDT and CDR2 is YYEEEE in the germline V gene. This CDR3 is CASSFNSNQPQHF. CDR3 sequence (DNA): TGTGCCAGCAGTTTTAATAGCAATCAGCCCCAGCATTTT.

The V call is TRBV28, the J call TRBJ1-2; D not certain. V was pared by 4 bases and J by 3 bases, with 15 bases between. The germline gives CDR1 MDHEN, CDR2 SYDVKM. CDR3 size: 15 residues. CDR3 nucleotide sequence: TGTGCCAGCAGTTCTGGCCGGAACCCTTACTATGGCTACACCTTC. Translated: CASSSGRNPYYGYTF.

The CDR3 reads CASSTKQGTSYEQYF. For the CDR3, the DNA is TGTGCCAGCAGCACCAAACAGGGAACTTCCTACGAGCAGTACTTC. This sequence joins TRBV5-4 and TRBJ2-7; D may be TRBD1 (6 bases). CDR1 is SGHNT, CDR2 YYREEE, per germline (reference sequence). Trimming stripped 4 bases from V and 1 base from J, with 15 bases between. CDR3 size: 15 residues.

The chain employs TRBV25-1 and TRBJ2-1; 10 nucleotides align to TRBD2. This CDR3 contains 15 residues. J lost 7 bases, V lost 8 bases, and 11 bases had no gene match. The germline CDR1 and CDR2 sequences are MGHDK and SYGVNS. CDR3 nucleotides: TGTGCCAGCCGGAGTTCTAGCGGGAGTGGGAATGAGCAGTTCTTC. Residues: CASRSSSGSGNEQFF.

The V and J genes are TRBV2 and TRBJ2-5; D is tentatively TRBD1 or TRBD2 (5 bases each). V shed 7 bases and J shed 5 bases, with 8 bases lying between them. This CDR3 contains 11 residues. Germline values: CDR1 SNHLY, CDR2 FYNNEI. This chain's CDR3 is CASTEGETQYF. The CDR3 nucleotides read TGTGCCAGCACCGAGGGGGAGACCCAGTACTTC.

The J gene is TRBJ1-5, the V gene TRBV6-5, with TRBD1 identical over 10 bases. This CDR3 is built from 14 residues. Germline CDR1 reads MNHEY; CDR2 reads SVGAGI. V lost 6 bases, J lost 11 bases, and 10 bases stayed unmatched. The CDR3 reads CASSGGQGSIAQHF. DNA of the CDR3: TGTGCCAGCAGCGGGGGACAGGGGAGTATAGCCCAGCATTTT.

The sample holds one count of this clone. In DNA, the CDR3 is TGCGCCAGCAGCGACTCCGGGACAGGGGGCGTCGACTATGGCTACACCTTC. It yields the protein CASSDSGTGGVDYGYTF. This chain links TRBV5-1 with TRBJ1-2, with TRBD1 identical over 12 bases. J lost 3 bases, V lost 4 bases, and 10 bases had no gene match. Germline CDR1 reads SGHRS; CDR2 reads YFSETQ. The CDR3 totals 17 residues.

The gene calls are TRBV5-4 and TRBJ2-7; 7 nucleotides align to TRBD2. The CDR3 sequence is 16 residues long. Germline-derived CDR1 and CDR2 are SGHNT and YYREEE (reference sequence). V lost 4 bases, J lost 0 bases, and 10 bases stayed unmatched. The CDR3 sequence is CASSRGPGRDSYEQYF. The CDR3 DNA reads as TGTGCCAGCAGCAGAGGCCCGGGGAGGGACTCCTACGAGCAGTACTTC. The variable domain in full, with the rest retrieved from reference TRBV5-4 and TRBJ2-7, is ETGVTQSPTHLIKTRGQQVTLRCSSQSGHNTVSWYQQALGQGPQFIFQYYREEENGRGNFPPRFSGLQFPNYSSELNVNALELDDSALYLCASSRGPGRDSYEQYFGPGTRLTVT.

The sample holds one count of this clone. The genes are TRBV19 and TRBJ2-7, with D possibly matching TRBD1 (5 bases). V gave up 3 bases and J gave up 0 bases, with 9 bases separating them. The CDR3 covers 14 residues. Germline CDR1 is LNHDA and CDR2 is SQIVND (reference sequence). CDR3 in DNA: TGTGCCAGTAGTATCAGGGTTTCCTCCTACGAGCAGTACTTC. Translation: CASSIRVSSYEQYF.

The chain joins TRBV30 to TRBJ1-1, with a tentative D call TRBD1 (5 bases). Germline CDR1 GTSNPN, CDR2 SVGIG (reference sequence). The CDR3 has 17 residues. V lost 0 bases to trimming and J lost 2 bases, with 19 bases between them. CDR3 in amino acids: CAWSVRDPKRSNTEAFF. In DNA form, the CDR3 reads TGTGCCTGGAGTGTAAGGGACCCCAAAAGATCTAACACTGAAGCTTTCTTT.

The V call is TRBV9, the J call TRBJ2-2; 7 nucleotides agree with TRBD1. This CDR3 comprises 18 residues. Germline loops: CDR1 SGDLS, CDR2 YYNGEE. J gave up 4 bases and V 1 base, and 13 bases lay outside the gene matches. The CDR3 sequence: CASSVPPDRIRATGELFF. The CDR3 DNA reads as TGTGCCAGCAGCGTACCCCCGGACAGGATCCGGGCCACCGGGGAGCTGTTTTTT.

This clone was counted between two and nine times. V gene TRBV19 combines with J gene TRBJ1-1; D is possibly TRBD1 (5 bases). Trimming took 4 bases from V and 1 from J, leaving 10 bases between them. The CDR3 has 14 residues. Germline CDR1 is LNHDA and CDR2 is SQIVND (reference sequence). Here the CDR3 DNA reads TGTGCCAGTAGTAAGGGACGTACGAACACTGAAGCTTTCTTT. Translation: CASSKGRTNTEAFF.

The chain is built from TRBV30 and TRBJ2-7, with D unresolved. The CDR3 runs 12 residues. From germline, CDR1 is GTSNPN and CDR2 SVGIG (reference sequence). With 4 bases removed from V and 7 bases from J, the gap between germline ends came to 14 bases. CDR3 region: CAWTSRWEEQYF. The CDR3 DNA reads TGTGCCTGGACCAGCCGATGGGAAGAGCAGTACTTC. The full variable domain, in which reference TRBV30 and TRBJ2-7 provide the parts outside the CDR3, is SQTIHQWPATLVQPVGSPLSLECTVEGTSNPNLYWYRQAAGRGLQLLFYSVGIGQISSEVPQNLSASRPQDRQFILSSKKLLLSDSGFYLCAWTSRWEEQYFGPGTRLTVT.

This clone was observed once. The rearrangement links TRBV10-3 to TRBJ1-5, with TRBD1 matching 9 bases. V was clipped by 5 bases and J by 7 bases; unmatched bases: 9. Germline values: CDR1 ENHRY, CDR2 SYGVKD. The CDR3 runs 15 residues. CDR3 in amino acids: CAISSTGGAEQPQHF. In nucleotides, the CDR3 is TGTGCCATCAGTTCCACAGGGGGCGCGGAACAGCCCCAGCATTTT.

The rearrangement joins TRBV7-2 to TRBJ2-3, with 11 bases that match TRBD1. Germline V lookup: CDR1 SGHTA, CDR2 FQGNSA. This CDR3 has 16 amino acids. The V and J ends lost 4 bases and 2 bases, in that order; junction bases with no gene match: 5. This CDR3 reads CASSSGTGGFTDTQYF. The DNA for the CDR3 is TGTGCCAGCAGCTCCGGGACAGGGGGTTTCACAGATACGCAGTATTTT.

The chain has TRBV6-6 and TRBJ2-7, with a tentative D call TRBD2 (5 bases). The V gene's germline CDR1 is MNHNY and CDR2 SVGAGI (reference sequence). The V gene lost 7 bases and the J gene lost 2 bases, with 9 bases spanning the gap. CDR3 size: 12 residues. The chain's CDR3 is CASTRGPYEQYF. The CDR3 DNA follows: TGTGCCAGCACCCGCGGGCCCTACGAGCAGTACTTC.

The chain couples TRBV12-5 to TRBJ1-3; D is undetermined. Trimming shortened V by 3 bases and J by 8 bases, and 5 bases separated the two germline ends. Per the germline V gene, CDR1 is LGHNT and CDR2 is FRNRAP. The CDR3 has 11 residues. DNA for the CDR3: TGTGCTAGTGGTTTTGCGGACACCATATATTTT. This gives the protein CASGFADTIYF.

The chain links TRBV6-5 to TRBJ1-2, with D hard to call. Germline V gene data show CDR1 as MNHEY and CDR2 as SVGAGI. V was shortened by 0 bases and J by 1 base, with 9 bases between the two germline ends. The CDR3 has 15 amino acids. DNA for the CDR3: TGTGCCAGCAGTTACTCAGAAAACGGTAACTATGGCTACACCTTC. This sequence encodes CASSYSENGNYGYTF.

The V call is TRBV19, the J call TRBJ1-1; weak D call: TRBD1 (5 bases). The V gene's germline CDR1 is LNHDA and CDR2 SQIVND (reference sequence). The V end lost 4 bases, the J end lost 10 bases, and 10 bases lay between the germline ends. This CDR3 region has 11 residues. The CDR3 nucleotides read TGTGCCAGTAGTAGTCGGGGCGCAGCTTTCTTT. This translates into CASSSRGAAFF. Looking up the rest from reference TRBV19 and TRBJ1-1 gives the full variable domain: DGGITQSPKYLFRKEGQNVTLSCEQNLNHDAMYWYRQDPGQGLRLIYYSQIVNDFQKGDIAEGYSVSREKKESFPLTVTSAQKNPTAFYLCASSSRGAAFFGQGTRLTVV.

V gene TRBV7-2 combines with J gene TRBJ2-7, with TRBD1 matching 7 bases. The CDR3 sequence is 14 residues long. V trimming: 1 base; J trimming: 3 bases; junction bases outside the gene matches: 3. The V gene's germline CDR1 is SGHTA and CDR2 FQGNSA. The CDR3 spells CASSLGQGVYEQYF. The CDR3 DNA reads TGTGCCAGCAGCTTAGGACAGGGTGTCTACGAGCAGTACTTC.

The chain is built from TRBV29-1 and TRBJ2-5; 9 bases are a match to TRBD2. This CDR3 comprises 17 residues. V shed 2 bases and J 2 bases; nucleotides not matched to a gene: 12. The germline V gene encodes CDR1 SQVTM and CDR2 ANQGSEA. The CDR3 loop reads CSVENSRRGGIQETQYF. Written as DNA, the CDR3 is TGCAGCGTTGAAAATTCGAGGCGGGGGGGAATTCAAGAGACCCAGTACTTC.

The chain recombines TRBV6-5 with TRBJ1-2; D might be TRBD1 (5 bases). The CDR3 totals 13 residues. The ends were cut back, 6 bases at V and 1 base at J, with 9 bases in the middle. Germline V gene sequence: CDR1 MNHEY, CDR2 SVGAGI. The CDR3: CASRYDSNYGYTF. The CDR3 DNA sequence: TGTGCCAGCAGGTACGACAGTAACTATGGCTACACCTTC.

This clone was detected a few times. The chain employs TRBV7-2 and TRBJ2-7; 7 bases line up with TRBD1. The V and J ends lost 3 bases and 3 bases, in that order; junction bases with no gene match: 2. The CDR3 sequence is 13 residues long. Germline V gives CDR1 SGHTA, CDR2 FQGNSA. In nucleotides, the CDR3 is TGTGCCAGCAGCTTCGGGACAGTCTACGAGCAGTACTTC. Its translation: CASSFGTVYEQYF.

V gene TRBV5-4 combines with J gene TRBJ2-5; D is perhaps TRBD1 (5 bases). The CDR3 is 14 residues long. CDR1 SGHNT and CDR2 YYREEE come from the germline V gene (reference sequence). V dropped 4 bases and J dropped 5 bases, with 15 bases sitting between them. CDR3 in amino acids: CASSVYGHGETQYF. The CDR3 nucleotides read TGTGCCAGCAGCGTCTACGGACACGGGGAGACCCAGTACTTC.

DNA of the CDR3: TGTGCCAGCAGCCCAAATAGGCAGGGAACAGATACGCAGTATTTT. Translated, it gives CASSPNRQGTDTQYF. V and J are TRBV4-2 and TRBJ2-3; the D gene is possibly TRBD1 (5 bases). V was pared by 4 bases and J by 3 bases, with 14 bases between. Germline CDR1 is LGHNA and CDR2 is YNFKEQ. This CDR3 has 15 residues.